This T cell receptor beta chain was sequenced during a study of cytomegalovirus exposure and HLA in healthy donors. TCRdb's table, derived via immunoSEQ multiplex PCR, lists solely in-frame clones and lacks some. The data contain under 250,000 clones, roughly 83% of them seen just once; the ten biggest clones take up roughly 5.5%. V was pared by 7 bases and J by 7 bases, with 14 bases between. CDR1 and CDR2 from the germline V gene are MDHEN and SYDVKM. The CDR3 is 13 amino acids. This clonotype originated in a woman aged 18-35 years in good health and CMV-seronegative. Sequencing input: PBMCs. The chain combines TRBV28 with TRBJ1-5; D is undetermined. CDR3 protein: CASNQNSWQPQHF. CDR3 coding DNA: TGTGCCAGCAACCAAAACAGTTGGCAGCCCCAGCATTTT.